This TCR beta chain was sequenced for a study of blood T cell repertoires in COVID-19. The CDR3 runs 10 residues. Trimming removed 3 bases at V and 3 bases at J, with 2 bases between. Looked up from germline, CDR1 is DFQATT and CDR2 is SNEGSKA (reference sequence). Assay: immunoSEQ multiplex PCR; the TCRdb copy retains only in-frame clones and omits some. The data hold roughly 230,000 clones, with about 88% observed a single time. This clonotype originated in a man between 65 and 85 years old with acute or convalescent COVID-19. V is TRBV20-1 and J is TRBJ1-2; D not resolved. Specimen: peripheral blood. CDR3 sequence (DNA): TGCAGTGCTAGCGACTATGGCTACACCTTC. This translates into CSASDYGYTF.